Each of the 10 T cell receptor beta chains below was sequenced from the same sample in a study of neurological immune-mediated disorders. TCRdb fed the 5' RACE reads into MiXCR, producing one record per CDR3 protein. The sample shows roughly 22,000 distinct CDR3 sequences, 5% to 7% of them seen only once. The sample comprised CD8+ T cells from blood. Receptor source: a man aged 18 to 29 in good health.

This clonotype was observed at least ten times. The CDR3 region is CASSSFTGSYEQYF. CDR3 DNA sequence: TGCGCCAGCAGCTCGTTTACGGGTTCCTACGAGCAGTACTTC. The chain is built from TRBV5-1 and TRBJ2-7, with D unclear. This CDR3 comprises 14 residues. The ends were cut back, 3 bases at V and 1 base at J, with 11 bases in the middle. Germline assignment: CDR1 SGHRS and CDR2 YFSETQ.

This clonotype was counted at least ten times. V is TRBV10-3 and J is TRBJ2-7; the match to TRBD1 covers 9 bases. Germline CDR1 is ENHRY and CDR2 is SYGVKD. The CDR3 sequence is 15 residues long. Trimming took 7 bases from V and 1 from J; bases not matched to a gene: 8. CDR3 sequence (DNA): TGTGCCATCACCAGGACAGGGGACCCTTCCTACGAGCAGTACTTC. Protein sequence: CAITRTGDPSYEQYF.

This clonotype was observed at least ten times. The chain is built from TRBV3-1 and TRBJ1-1; tentatively, D is TRBD1 (5 bases). Trimming took off 3 bases at V and 3 bases at J, with 14 bases between the two ends. The CDR3 runs to 15 residues. Germline-derived CDR1 and CDR2 are LGHDT and YNNKEL (reference sequence). CDR3 residues: CASSQRSGRDTEAFF. The CDR3 DNA reads as TGTGCCAGCAGCCAGCGATCGGGGCGGGACACTGAAGCTTTCTTT.

The sample holds many counts of this clonotype. The J gene is TRBJ2-5, the V gene TRBV9; TRBD2 might be the D (6 bases). The CDR3 contains 15 residues. Germline V gives CDR1 SGDLS, CDR2 YYNGEE. V was clipped by 4 bases and J by 5 bases, with 18 bases between them. CDR3 in DNA: TGTGCCAGCAGCAAGCGGGCCCCCGAGGGCGAGACCCAGTACTTC. It is translated as CASSKRAPEGETQYF.

This chain links TRBV7-6 with TRBJ2-3, with D possibly matching TRBD2 (6 bases). V lost 8 bases, J lost 0 bases, and 12 bases lay in between. CDR1 and CDR2 (germline): SGHVS, FNYEAQ. The CDR3 has 14 amino acids. CDR3 DNA sequence: TGTGCCAGCTTAGAAGCGGGCAGCACAGATACGCAGTATTTT. Its translation is CASLEAGSTDTQYF.

Ten or more counts support this clonotype. The chain carries TRBV7-9 and TRBJ2-7; D unresolved. Trimming stripped 0 bases from V and 7 bases from J, with 7 bases between. The germline gives CDR1 SEHNR, CDR2 FQNEAQ (reference sequence). CDR3 length: 12 amino acids. The CDR3 DNA reads TGTGCCAGCAGCTTAGCGGGCAGAGAGCAGTACTTC. This translates into CASSLAGREQYF. The whole variable domain, filled in from reference TRBV7-9 and TRBJ2-7, reads DTGVSQNPRHKITKRGQNVTFRCDPISEHNRLYWYRQTLGQGPEFLTYFQNEAQLEKSRLLSDRFSAERPKGSFSTLEIQRTEQGDSAMYLCASSLAGREQYFGPGTRLTVT.

This clonotype was recorded at least ten times. The rearrangement uses TRBV6-5 and TRBJ1-2; the match to TRBD1 covers 7 bases. CDR3 size: 14 residues. Germline CDR1 reads MNHEY; CDR2 reads SVGAGI. With 9 bases clipped from V and 3 bases from J, the junction kept 10 bases outside the gene matches. CDR3 in amino acids: CASRHRDSYYGYTF. The CDR3 DNA sequence: TGTGCCAGTCGACACCGGGACAGCTACTATGGCTACACCTTC.

This clonotype has ten or more counts. CDR3 in amino acids: CASSVAGGSTAGDTQYF. The CDR3 coding sequence is TGTGCCAGCAGCGTAGCTGGCGGCTCAACAGCCGGGGATACGCAGTATTTT. J is TRBJ2-3 and V is TRBV9, with D uncertain. The CDR3 extends over 17 amino acids. Germline loops: CDR1 SGDLS, CDR2 YYNGEE. Trimming removed 0 bases at V and 6 bases at J, with 20 bases between.

There are many counts of this clonotype. The rearrangement uses TRBV5-1 and TRBJ1-1; D perhaps matches TRBD1 (6 bases). Germline values: CDR1 SGHRS, CDR2 YFSETQ. The V gene lost 0 bases and the J gene lost 5 bases, with 8 bases spanning the gap. This CDR3 has 13 residues. The DNA for the CDR3 is TGCGCCAGCAGCTTGGAGGGGGGGACTGAAGCTTTCTTT. It is translated as CASSLEGGTEAFF.

This clonotype was counted at least ten times. The chain couples TRBV7-9 to TRBJ1-2, with a weak D call TRBD1 (6 bases). Trimming left V 6 bases short and J 6 bases short, with 17 bases between. This CDR3 contains 14 residues. Per germline, CDR1 SEHNR and CDR2 FQNEAQ (reference sequence). The DNA for the CDR3 is TGTGCCAGCAGTCAGGGATCAACAGGGCATGGCTACACCTTC. It translates to CASSQGSTGHGYTF.